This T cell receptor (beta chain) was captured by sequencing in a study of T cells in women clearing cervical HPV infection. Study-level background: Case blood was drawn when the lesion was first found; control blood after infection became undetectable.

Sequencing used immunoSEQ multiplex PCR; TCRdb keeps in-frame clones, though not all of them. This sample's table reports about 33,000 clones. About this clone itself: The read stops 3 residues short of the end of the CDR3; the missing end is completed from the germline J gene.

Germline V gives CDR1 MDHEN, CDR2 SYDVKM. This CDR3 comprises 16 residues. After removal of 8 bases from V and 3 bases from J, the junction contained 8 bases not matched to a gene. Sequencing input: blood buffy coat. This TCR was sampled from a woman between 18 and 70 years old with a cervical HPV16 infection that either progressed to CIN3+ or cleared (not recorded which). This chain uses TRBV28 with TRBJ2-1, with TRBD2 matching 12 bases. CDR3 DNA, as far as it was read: TGTGCCAGCGCAGGACTAGCGGGAAACCTCTACAATGAG. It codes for CASAGLAGNLYNE. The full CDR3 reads CASAGLAGNLYNEQFF.